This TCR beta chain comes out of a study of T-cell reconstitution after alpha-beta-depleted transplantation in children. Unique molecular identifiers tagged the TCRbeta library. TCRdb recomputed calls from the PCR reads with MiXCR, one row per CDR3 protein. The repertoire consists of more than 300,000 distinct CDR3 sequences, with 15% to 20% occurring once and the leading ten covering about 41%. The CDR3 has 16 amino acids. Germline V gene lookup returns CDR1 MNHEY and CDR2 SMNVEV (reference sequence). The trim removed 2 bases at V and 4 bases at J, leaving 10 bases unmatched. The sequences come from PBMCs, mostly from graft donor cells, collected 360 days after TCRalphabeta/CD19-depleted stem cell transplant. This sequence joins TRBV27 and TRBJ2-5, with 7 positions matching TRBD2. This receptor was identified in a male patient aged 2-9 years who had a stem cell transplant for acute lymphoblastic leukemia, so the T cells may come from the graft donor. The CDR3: CASSLRGGRGRETQYF. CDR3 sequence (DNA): TGTGCCAGCAGTTTACGCGGCGGGAGAGGGAGAGAGACCCAGTACTTC.